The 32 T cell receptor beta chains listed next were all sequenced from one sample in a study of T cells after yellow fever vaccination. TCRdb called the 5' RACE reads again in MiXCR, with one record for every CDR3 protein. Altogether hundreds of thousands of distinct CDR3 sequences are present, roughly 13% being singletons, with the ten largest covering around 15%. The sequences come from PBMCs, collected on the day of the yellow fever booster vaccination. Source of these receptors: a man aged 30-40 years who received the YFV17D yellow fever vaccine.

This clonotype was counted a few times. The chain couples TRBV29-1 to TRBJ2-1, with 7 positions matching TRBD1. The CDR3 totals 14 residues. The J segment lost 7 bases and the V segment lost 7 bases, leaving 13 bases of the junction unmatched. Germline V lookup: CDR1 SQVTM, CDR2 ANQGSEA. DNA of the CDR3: TGCAGCGCCCGGCCGGGACAGCCGGCGAATGAGCAGTTCTTC. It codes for CSARPGQPANEQFF.

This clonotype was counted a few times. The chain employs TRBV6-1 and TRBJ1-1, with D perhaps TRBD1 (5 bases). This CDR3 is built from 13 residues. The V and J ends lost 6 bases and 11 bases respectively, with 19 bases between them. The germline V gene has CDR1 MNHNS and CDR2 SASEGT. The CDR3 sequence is CASRSGFATDAFF. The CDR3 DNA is TGTGCCAGCAGGTCAGGGTTTGCCACCGACGCTTTCTTT.

This chain's CDR3 is CASRSGGLAGGADTQYF. DNA of the CDR3: TGTGCCAGCCGCTCGGGGGGACTAGCGGGAGGCGCAGATACGCAGTATTTT. This chain links TRBV5-8 with TRBJ2-3, with 15 bases identical to TRBD2. The CDR3 sequence is 17 residues long. Germline CDR1 reads SGHTS; CDR2 reads YDEGEE. Trimming cost V 7 bases and J 4 bases; bases outside gene matches: 10.

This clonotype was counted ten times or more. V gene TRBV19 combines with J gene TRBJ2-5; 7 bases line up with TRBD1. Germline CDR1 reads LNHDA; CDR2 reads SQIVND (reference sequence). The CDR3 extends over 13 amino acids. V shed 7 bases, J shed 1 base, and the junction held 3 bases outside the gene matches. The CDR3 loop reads CASTGDSQETQYF. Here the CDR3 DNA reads TGTGCCAGTACCGGGGACAGCCAAGAGACCCAGTACTTC.

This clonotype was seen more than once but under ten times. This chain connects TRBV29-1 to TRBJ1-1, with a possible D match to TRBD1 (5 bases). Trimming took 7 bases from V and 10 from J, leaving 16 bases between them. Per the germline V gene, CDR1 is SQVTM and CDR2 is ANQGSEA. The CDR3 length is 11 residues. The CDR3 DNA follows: TGCAGCGCTCGGGGCGCATCCGGAGCTTTCTTT. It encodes CSARGASGAFF.

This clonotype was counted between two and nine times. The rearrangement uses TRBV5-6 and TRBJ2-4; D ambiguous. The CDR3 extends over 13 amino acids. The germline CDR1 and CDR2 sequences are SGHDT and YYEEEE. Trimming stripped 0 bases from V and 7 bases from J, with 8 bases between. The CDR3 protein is CASSLATPNIQYF. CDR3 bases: TGTGCCAGCAGCTTGGCCACCCCCAACATTCAGTACTTC.

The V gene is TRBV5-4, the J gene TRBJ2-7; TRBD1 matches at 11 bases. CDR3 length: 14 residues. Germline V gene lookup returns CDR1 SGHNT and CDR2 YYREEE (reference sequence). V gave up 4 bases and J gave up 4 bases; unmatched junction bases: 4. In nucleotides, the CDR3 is TGTGCCAGCAGCCGCCGGGACAGGGGGTACGAGCAGTACTTC. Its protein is CASSRRDRGYEQYF.

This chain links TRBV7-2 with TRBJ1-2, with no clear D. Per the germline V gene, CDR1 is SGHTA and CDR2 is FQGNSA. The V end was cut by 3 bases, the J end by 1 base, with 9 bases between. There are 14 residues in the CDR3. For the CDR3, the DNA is TGTGCCAGCAGCTTGGACGGACTTAACTATGGCTACACCTTC. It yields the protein CASSLDGLNYGYTF.

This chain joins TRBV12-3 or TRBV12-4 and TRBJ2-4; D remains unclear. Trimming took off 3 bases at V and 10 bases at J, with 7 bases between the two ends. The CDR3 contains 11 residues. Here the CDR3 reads CASSLGTIQYF. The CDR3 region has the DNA TGTGCCAGCAGTTTGGGCACGATTCAGTACTTC.

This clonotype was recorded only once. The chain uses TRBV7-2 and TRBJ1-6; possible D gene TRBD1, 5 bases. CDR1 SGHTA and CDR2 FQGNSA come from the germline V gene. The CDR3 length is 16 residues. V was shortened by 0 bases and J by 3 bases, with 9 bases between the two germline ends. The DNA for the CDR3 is TGTGCCAGCAGCTTAGCGTCTGGACACTATAATTCACCCCTCCACTTT. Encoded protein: CASSLASGHYNSPLHF. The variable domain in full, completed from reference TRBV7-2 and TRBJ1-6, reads GAGVSQSPSNKVTEKGKDVELRCDPISGHTALYWYRQSLGQGLEFLIYFQGNSAPDKSGLPSDRFSAERTGGSVSTLTIQRTQQEDSAVYLCASSLASGHYNSPLHFGNGTRLTVT.

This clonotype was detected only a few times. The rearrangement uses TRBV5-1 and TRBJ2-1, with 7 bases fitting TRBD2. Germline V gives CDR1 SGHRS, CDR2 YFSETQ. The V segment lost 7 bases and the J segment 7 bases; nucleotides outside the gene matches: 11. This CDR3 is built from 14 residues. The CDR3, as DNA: TGCGCCAGCGGGAGGGAGAACTTCCGTAATGAGCAGTTCTTC. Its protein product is CASGRENFRNEQFF.

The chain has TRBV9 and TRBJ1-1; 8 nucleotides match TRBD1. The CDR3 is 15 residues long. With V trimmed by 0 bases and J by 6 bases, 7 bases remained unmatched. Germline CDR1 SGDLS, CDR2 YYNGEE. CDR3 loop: CASSVVGQGGAEAFF. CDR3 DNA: TGTGCCAGCAGCGTAGTCGGACAGGGAGGGGCTGAAGCTTTCTTT.

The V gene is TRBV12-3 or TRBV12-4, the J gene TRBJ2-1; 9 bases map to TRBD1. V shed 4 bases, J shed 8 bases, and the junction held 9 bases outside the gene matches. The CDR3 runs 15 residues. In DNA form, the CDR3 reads TGTGCCAGCAGTTCCGGGACAGGGTTTTCCCATGAGCAGTTCTTC. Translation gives CASSSGTGFSHEQFF.

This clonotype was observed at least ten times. The chain's CDR3 is CASSYNSGANVLTF. CDR3 in DNA: TGTGCCAGCAGTTACAACTCTGGGGCCAACGTCCTGACTTTC. The V call is TRBV6-2 or TRBV6-3, the J call TRBJ2-6, with D uncertain. The germline V gene has CDR1 MNHEY and CDR2 SVGEGT. This CDR3 spans 14 amino acids. V lost 2 bases and J 0 bases, leaving 2 bases between the germline ends.

In nucleotides, the CDR3 is TGTGCCAGCAGCTTACTGGGACAGGGTCTAGATACGCAGTATTTT. This gives the protein CASSLLGQGLDTQYF. This sequence joins TRBV7-9 and TRBJ2-3, with 9 bases identical to TRBD1. The length of the CDR3 is 15 residues. V lost 2 bases, J lost 5 bases, and 5 bases stayed unmatched. The germline CDR1 and CDR2 sequences are SEHNR and FQNEAQ (reference sequence). Together with reference TRBV7-9 and TRBJ2-3, the CDR3 gives the full variable domain: DTGVSQNPRHKITKRGQNVTFRCDPISEHNRLYWYRQTLGQGPEFLTYFQNEAQLEKSRLLSDRFSAERPKGSFSTLEIQRTEQGDSAMYLCASSLLGQGLDTQYFGPGTRLTVL.

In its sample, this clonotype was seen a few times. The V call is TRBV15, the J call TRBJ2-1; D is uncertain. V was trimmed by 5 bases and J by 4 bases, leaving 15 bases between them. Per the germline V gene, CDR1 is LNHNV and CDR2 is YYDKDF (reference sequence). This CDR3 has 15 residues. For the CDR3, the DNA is TGTGCCACCAGCTCCCTTGTAGGTTATTACAATGAGCAGTTCTTC. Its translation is CATSSLVGYYNEQFF.

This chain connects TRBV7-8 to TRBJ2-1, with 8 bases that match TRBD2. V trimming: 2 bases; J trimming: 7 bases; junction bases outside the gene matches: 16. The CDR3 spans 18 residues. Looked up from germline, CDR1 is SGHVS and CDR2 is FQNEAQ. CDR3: CASSLTLGVAGFQNEQFF. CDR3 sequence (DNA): TGTGCCAGCAGCTTAACCCTCGGGGTAGCGGGGTTCCAGAATGAGCAGTTCTTC.

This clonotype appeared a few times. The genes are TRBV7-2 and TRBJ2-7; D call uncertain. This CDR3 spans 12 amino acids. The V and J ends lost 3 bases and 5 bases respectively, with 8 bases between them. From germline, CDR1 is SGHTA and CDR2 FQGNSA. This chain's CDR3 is CASSFGIHEQYF. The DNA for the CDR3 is TGTGCCAGCAGCTTTGGCATCCACGAGCAGTACTTC.

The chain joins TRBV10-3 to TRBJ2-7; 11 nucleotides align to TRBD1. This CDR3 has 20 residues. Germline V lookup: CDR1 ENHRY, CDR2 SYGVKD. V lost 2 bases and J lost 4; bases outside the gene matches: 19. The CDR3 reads CAISEVYVGTGGMESYEQYF. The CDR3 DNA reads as TGTGCCATCAGTGAGGTATATGTTGGGACAGGGGGGATGGAGTCTTACGAGCAGTACTTC.

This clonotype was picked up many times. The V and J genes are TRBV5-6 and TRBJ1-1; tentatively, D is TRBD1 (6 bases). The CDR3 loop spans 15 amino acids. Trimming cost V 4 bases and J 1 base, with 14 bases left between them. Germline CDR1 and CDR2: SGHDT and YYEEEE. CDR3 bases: TGTGCCAGCAGCCGCCGACCGGGACAGAACACTGAAGCTTTCTTT. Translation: CASSRRPGQNTEAFF.

In nucleotides, the CDR3 is TGTGCCAGCTCCCACGAAGTGGCGAGGACCCAGTACTTC. Translated, it gives CASSHEVARTQYF. V is TRBV7-2 and J is TRBJ2-5; D is ambiguous. This CDR3 is built from 13 residues. Germline V gene sequence: CDR1 SGHTA, CDR2 FQGNSA. Deletions cut 8 bases from V and 7 bases from J, with 17 bases between. Using reference TRBV7-2 and TRBJ2-5 for the parts outside the CDR3, the full variable domain is GAGVSQSPSNKVTEKGKDVELRCDPISGHTALYWYRQSLGQGLEFLIYFQGNSAPDKSGLPSDRFSAERTGGSVSTLTIQRTQQEDSAVYLCASSHEVARTQYFGPGTRLLVL.

The CDR3 nucleotides read TGCAGTGCTAGAGGAGCTAGCGTCCTCAGCTCCTACAATGAGCAGTTCTTC. Residues: CSARGASVLSSYNEQFF. The V call is TRBV20-1, the J call TRBJ2-1, with D perhaps matching TRBD2 (6 bases). Germline CDR1 reads DFQATT; CDR2 reads SNEGSKA (reference sequence). This CDR3 spans 17 amino acids. Trimming stripped 1 base from V and 0 bases from J, with 16 bases between.

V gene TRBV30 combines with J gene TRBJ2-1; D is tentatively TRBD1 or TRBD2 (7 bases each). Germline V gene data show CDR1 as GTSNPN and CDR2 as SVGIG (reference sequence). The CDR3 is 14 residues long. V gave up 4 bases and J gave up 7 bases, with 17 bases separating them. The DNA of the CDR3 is TGTGCCTGGATTCAGGGGGAGGGCCGGAATGAGCAGTTCTTC. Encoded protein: CAWIQGEGRNEQFF.

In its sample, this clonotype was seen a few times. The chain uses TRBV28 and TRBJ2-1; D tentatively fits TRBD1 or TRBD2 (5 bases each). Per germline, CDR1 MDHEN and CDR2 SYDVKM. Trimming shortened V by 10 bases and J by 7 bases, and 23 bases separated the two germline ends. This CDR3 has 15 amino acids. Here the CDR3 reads CAILPLAGTTNEQFF. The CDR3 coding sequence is TGTGCCATCCTACCCCTTGCAGGGACCACAAATGAGCAGTTCTTC. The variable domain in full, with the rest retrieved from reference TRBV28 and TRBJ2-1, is DVKVTQSSRYLVKRTGEKVFLECVQDMDHENMFWYRQDPGLGLRLIYFSYDVKMKEKGDIPEGYSVSREKKERFSLILESASTNQTSMYLCAILPLAGTTNEQFFGPGTRLTVL.

CDR3 DNA: TGTGCCAGCAGTTCTCCAAGCGGGAAGGTCTACAATGAGCAGTTCTTC. Its translation is CASSSPSGKVYNEQFF. This chain links TRBV12-3 or TRBV12-4 with TRBJ2-1, with 7 bases aligning to TRBD2. The ends lost 4 bases at V and 3 bases at J; junction bases unmatched: 9. CDR3 length equals 16 residues.

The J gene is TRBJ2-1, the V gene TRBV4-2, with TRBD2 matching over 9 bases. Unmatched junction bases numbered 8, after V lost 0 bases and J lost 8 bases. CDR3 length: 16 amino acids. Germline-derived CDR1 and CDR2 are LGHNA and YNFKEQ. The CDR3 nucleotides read TGTGCCAGCAGCCAAGATTCTCTAGCGGGAAAGGATGAGCAGTTCTTC. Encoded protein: CASSQDSLAGKDEQFF.

CDR3 sequence reads: CASSPTQGTRYNEQFF. CDR3 nucleotide sequence: TGTGCCAGCTCACCGACCCAAGGGACTCGTTACAATGAGCAGTTCTTC. This chain uses TRBV18 with TRBJ2-1, with D tentatively TRBD2 (6 bases). CDR1 is KGHSH, CDR2 LQKENI, per germline. V lost 3 bases and J 4 bases, leaving 16 bases between the germline ends. The CDR3 loop spans 16 amino acids.

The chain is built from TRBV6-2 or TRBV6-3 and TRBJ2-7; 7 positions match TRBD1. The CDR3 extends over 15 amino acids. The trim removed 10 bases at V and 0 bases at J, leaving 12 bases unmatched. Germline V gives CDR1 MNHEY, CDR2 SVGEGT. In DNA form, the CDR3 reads TGTGCCACCCATCGGGGACAGATTCCCTCCTACGAGCAGTACTTC. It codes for CATHRGQIPSYEQYF.

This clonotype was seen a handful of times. The CDR3 DNA reads TGTGCCAGCACTTCCGACGGGTACACTGAAGCTTTCTTT. The encoded protein is CASTSDGYTEAFF. The genes are TRBV28 and TRBJ1-1; D uncertain. The V gene's germline CDR1 is MDHEN and CDR2 SYDVKM. This CDR3 spans 13 amino acids. V was cut by 7 bases and J by 3 bases, with 12 bases left in between.

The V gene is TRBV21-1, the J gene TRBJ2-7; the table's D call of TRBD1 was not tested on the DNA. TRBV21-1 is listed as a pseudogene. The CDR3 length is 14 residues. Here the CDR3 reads CASSKAPGGSEQYF. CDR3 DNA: TGTGCCAGCAGCAAAGCGCCAGGGGGGAGCGAGCAGTACTTC.

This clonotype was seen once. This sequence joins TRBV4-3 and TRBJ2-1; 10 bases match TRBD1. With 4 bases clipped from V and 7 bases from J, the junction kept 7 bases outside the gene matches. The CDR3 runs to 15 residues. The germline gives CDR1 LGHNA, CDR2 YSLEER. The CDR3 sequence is CASSLLDRGNNEQFF. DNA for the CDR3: TGCGCCAGCAGCCTCCTGGACAGGGGGAATAATGAGCAGTTCTTC.

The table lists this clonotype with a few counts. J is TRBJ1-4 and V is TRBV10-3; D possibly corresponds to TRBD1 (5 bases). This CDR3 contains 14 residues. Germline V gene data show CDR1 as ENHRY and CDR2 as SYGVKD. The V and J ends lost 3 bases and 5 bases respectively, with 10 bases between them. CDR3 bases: TGTGCCATCAGTGAACACTCAGGGAATGAAAAACTGTTTTTT. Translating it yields CAISEHSGNEKLFF.